The 4 T cell receptor beta chains below all came from one sample that was sequenced in a study of control samples from healthy donors and cancer patients. Method: immunoSEQ multiplex PCR; TCRdb's copy keeps in-frame clones and lacks some. The table has 55,000 to 90,000 clones, 84% seen once. The sample taken for sequencing was blood. These receptors were taken from a man in his fifties or sixties in good health.

This clone appeared a single time. The gene calls are TRBV7-3 and TRBJ2-3; D gene unclear. Trimming removed 0 bases from V and 2 bases from J, with 12 bases in between. Germline V CDR1 and CDR2: SGHTA, FQGTGA. This CDR3 is 16 amino acids long. CDR3 in DNA: TGTGCCAGCAGCTTAACCGGGTGGTCAGTCACAGATACGCAGTATTTT. Translating gives CASSLTGWSVTDTQYF. Full variable domain (remainder filled in from reference TRBV7-3 and TRBJ2-3): GAGVSQTPSNKVTEKGKYVELRCDPISGHTALYWYRQSLGQGPEFLIYFQGTGAADDSGLPNDRFFAVRPEGSVSTLKIQRTERGDSAVYLCASSLTGWSVTDTQYFGPGTRLTVL.

This chain connects TRBV6-5 to TRBJ2-1; TRBD1 agrees at 8 bases. Trimming at V came to 8 bases and at J to 4 bases, leaving 10 bases not matched to a gene. Per the germline V gene, CDR1 is MNHEY and CDR2 is SVGAGI. The CDR3 totals 15 residues. CDR3 in DNA: TGTGCCAGCTCCTTAACGGGACAGGCATACAATGAGCAGTTCTTC. This codes for CASSLTGQAYNEQFF.

V is TRBV7-2 and J is TRBJ2-3; possibly TRBD2 for D (6 bases). This CDR3 region has 15 residues. The V gene's germline CDR1 is SGHTA and CDR2 FQGNSA. With 5 bases removed from V and 4 bases from J, the gap between germline ends came to 16 bases. The CDR3 spells CASSPSGRDSDTQYF. The CDR3 nucleotides read TGTGCCAGCAGCCCCTCCGGGCGGGATTCAGATACGCAGTATTTT.

The V gene is TRBV7-2, the J gene TRBJ1-5; D gene ambiguous. CDR3 size: 14 residues. The germline CDR1 and CDR2 sequences are SGHTA and FQGNSA. Trimming removed 5 bases at V and 2 bases at J, with 10 bases between. As DNA, the CDR3 is TGTGCCAGCAGCACCCAGGTGGGCAATCAGCCCCAGCATTTT. Protein product: CASSTQVGNQPQHF.